Following are 5 T cell receptor beta chains from one sample sequenced in a study of blood T cell repertoires in COVID-19. The assay was immunoSEQ multiplex PCR, and TCRdb's table has in-frame clones only and misses some. The table lists roughly 330,000 clones, about 86% of them singletons. Sequenced material: peripheral blood. The origin of the receptors is a woman in her forties or fifties with acute or convalescent COVID-19.

The chain couples TRBV5-1 to TRBJ2-7, with TRBD1 identical over 12 bases. The length of the CDR3 is 16 residues. Germline V gene lookup returns CDR1 SGHRS and CDR2 YFSETQ. V shed 3 bases and J 5 bases; nucleotides not matched to a gene: 9. CDR3 coding DNA: TGCGCCAGCAGCTCAAACCCCGGGACAGGGGGCCACGAGCAGTACTTC. This gives the protein CASSSNPGTGGHEQYF.

This rearrangement joins TRBV9 to TRBJ2-1, with a tentative D call TRBD1 (5 bases). Looked up from germline, CDR1 is SGDLS and CDR2 is YYNGEE. Trimming shortened V by 0 bases and J by 8 bases, and 9 bases separated the two germline ends. The CDR3 consists of 13 residues. The CDR3: CASSVAIGDEQFF. CDR3 DNA sequence: TGTGCCAGCAGCGTAGCTATAGGGGATGAGCAGTTCTTC.

CDR3 nucleotide sequence: TGTGCCAGCAGCCACAGCTCCTACGAGCAGTACTTC. This translates into CASSHSSYEQYF. The V and J genes are TRBV3-1 (or the pseudogene TRBV3-2) and TRBJ2-7; D remains unclear. The CDR3 runs 12 residues. Trimming removed 3 bases at V and 0 bases at J, with 3 bases between. CDR1 LGHDT and CDR2 YNNKEL come from the germline V gene (reference sequence).

The rearrangement joins TRBV27 to TRBJ2-3; perhaps TRBD1 as D (6 bases). Germline V gene sequence: CDR1 MNHEY, CDR2 SMNVEV (reference sequence). CDR3 size: 16 residues. Trimming took 0 bases from V and 3 from J, leaving 13 bases between them. The CDR3 protein is CASSLSTTGLTDTQYF. CDR3 bases: TGTGCCAGCAGTTTATCGACAACAGGGCTTACAGATACGCAGTATTTT.

The genes are TRBV4-3 and TRBJ1-4, with D unresolved. This CDR3 region has 14 residues. The germline V gene encodes CDR1 LGHNA and CDR2 YSLEER. Trimming left V 0 bases short and J 7 bases short, with 9 bases between. The CDR3 spells CASSQDTGIEKLFF. The CDR3 bases are TGCGCCAGCAGCCAAGACACGGGAATTGAAAAACTGTTTTTT.